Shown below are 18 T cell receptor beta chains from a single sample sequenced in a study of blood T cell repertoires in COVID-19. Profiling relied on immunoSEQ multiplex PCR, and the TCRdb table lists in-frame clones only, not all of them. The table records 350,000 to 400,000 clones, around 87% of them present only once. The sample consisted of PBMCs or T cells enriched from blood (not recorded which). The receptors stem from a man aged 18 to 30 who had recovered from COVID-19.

The CDR3 loop is CASSSQGDGELFF. CDR3 nucleotides: TGTGCCAGTAGTAGTCAAGGGGACGGGGAGCTGTTTTTT. The rearrangement links TRBV19 to TRBJ2-2, with a tentative D call TRBD1 (5 bases). The CDR3 loop spans 13 amino acids. Germline V CDR1 and CDR2: LNHDA, SQIVND (reference sequence). V dropped 4 bases and J dropped 7 bases, with 10 bases sitting between them.

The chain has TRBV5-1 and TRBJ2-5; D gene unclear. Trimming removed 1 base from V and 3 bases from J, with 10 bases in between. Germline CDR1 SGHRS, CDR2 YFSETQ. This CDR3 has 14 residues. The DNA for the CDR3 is TGCGCCAGCAGCTTGACTACTGTCGAAGAGACCCAGTACTTC. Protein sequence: CASSLTTVEETQYF.

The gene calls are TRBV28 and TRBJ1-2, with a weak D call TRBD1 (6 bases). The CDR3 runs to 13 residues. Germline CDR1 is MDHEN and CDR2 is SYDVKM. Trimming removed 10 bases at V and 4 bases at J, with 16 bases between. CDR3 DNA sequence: TGTGCCACCTTTCACAGGGCTTTCTATGGCTACACCTTC. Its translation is CATFHRAFYGYTF.

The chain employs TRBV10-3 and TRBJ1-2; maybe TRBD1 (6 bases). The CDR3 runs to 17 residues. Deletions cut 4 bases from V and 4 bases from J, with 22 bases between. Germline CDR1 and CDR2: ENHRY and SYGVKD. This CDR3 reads CAISGMGQDTVFYGYTF. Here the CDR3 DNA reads TGTGCCATCAGTGGTATGGGACAAGATACGGTATTCTATGGCTACACCTTC.

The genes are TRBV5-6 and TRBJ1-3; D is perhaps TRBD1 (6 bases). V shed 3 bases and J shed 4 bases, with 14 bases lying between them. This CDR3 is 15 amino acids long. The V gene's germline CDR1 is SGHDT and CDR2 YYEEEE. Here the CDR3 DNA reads TGTGCCAGCAGCTCGGGAAGGACAGCCGGAAACACCATATATTTT. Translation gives CASSSGRTAGNTIYF.

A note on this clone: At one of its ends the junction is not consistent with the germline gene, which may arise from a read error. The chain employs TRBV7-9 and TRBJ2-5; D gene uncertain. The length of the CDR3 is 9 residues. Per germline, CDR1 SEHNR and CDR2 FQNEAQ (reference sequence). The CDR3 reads CASSPRLDF. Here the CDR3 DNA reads TGTGCCAGCAGCCCGAGACTTGACTTC.

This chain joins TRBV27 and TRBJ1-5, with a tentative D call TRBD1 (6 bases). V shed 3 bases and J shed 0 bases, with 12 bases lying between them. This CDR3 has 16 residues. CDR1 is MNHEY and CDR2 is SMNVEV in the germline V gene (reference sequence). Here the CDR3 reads CASSFQGPYSNQPQHF. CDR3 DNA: TGTGCCAGCAGTTTCCAGGGGCCCTATAGCAATCAGCCCCAGCATTTT.

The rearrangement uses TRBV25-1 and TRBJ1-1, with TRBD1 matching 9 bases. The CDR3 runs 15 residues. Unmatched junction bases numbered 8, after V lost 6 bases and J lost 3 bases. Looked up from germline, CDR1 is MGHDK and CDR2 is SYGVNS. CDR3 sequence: CASRGTGYIDTEAFF. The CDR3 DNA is TGTGCCAGCAGAGGGACAGGGTATATAGACACTGAAGCTTTCTTT.

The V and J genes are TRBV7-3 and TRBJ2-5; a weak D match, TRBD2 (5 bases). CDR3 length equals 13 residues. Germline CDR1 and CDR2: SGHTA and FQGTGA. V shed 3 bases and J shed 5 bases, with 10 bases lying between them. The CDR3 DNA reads TGTGCCAGCAGCTTCGCTAGCTCTGAGACCCAGTACTTC. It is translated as CASSFASSETQYF.

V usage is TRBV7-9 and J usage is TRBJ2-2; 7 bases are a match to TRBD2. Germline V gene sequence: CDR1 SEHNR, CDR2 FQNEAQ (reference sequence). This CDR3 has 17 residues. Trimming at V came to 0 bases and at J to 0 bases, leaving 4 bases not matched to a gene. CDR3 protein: CASSLARERTNTGELFF. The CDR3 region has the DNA TGTGCCAGCAGCTTAGCGCGGGAGCGAACGAACACCGGGGAGCTGTTTTTT.

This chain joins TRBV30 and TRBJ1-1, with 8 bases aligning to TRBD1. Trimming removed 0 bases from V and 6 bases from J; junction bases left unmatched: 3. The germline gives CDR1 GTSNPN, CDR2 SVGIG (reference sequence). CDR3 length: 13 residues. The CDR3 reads CAWSVQGGAEAFF. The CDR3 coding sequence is TGTGCCTGGAGTGTACAGGGGGGAGCTGAAGCTTTCTTT.

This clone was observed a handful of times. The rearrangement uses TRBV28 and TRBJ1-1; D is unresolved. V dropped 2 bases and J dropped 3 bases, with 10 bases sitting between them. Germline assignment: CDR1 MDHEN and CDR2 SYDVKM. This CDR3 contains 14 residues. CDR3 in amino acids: CASSLILSYTEAFF. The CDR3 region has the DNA TGTGCCAGCAGTTTAATACTGTCCTACACTGAAGCTTTCTTT.

The DNA of the CDR3 is TGTGCCAGCAGCCTGACAGGGGGGAACACTGAAGCTTTCTTT. Translating gives CASSLTGGNTEAFF. The V gene is TRBV7-9, the J gene TRBJ1-1; TRBD1 matches at 9 bases. Germline values: CDR1 SEHNR, CDR2 FQNEAQ (reference sequence). The CDR3 loop spans 14 amino acids. V lost 5 bases to trimming and J lost 1 base; unmatched junction nucleotides: 2.

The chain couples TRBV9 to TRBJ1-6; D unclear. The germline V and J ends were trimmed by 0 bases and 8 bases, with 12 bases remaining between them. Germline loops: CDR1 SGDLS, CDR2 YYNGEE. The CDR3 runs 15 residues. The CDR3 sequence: CASSVDEGLHSPLHF. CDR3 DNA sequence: TGTGCCAGCAGCGTAGATGAGGGCTTGCATTCACCCCTCCACTTT.

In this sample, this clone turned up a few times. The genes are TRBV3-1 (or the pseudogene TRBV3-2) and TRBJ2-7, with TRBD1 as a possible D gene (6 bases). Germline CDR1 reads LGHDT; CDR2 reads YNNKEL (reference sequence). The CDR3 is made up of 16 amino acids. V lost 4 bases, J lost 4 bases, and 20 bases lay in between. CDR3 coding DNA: TGTGCCAGCAGCCTAATATACTCTCCGGACAGATACGAGCAGTACTTC. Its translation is CASSLIYSPDRYEQYF.

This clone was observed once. CDR3 sequence: CASSLVSLRLAGGIKETQYF. CDR3 nucleotides: TGTGCCAGCAGCTTAGTTAGTCTACGGCTAGCGGGAGGGATTAAAGAGACCCAGTACTTC. This chain uses TRBV7-6 with TRBJ2-5, with 12 bases that match TRBD2. This CDR3 contains 20 residues. The J segment lost 3 bases and the V segment lost 1 base, leaving 15 bases of the junction unmatched. Germline values: CDR1 SGHVS, CDR2 FNYEAQ.

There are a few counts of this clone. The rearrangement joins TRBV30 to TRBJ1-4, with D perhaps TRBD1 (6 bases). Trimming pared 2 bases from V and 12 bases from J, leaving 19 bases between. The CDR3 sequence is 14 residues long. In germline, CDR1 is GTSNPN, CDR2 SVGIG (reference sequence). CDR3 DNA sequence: TGTGCCTGGAGTATATTACAGGGAGGGGCGGAACTGTTTTTT. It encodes CAWSILQGGAELFF.

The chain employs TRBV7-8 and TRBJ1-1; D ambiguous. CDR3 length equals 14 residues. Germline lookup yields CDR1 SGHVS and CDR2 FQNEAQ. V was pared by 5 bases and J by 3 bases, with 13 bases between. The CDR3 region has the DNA TGTGCCAGCAGCCCGCCGGGTATTGACACTGAAGCTTTCTTT. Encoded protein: CASSPPGIDTEAFF.